These 10 T cell receptor beta chains came from one sample sequenced in a study of blood T cell repertoires in COVID-19. Sequenced by immunoSEQ multiplex PCR; TCRdb stores in-frame clones only, minus some. This table holds 99,000 or so clones, just over 85% found once. The sequenced sample consisted of peripheral blood. These receptors were taken from a woman aged 55-70 years in a cohort sampled during active or convalescent COVID-19.

This sequence joins TRBV2 and TRBJ2-7; D not resolved. Per germline, CDR1 SNHLY and CDR2 FYNNEI. Trimming took 6 bases from V and 0 from J, leaving 6 bases between them. CDR3 length: 12 residues. The CDR3 DNA reads as TGTGCCAGCAGGGCTGACTCCTACGAGCAGTACTTC. This translates into CASRADSYEQYF.

The chain couples TRBV6-1 to TRBJ1-5; no definite D call. Germline values: CDR1 MNHNS, CDR2 SASEGT. The CDR3 totals 12 residues. The V end was cut by 3 bases, the J end by 5 bases, with 5 bases between. CDR3 sequence: CASSDGYQPQHF. The CDR3 nucleotides are TGTGCCAGCAGTGACGGTTATCAGCCCCAGCATTTT.

V usage is TRBV7-8 and J usage is TRBJ2-7; weak D call: TRBD2 (5 bases). The CDR3 has 12 residues. Between the trimmed V and J ends, which lost 6 bases and 4 bases, there was a span of 10 bases. Looked up from germline, CDR1 is SGHVS and CDR2 is FQNEAQ. The CDR3 region is CASSIQRYEQYF. DNA for the CDR3: TGTGCCAGCAGTATCCAGCGGTACGAGCAGTACTTC.

This chain joins TRBV5-4 and TRBJ2-1; the match to TRBD2 covers 11 bases. The V segment lost 5 bases and the J segment 7 bases; nucleotides outside the gene matches: 8. Germline V gene sequence: CDR1 SGHNT, CDR2 YYREEE (reference sequence). The CDR3 is 15 amino acids. The CDR3 DNA sequence: TGTGCCAGCAGAGTTAGCGGGGGGGCGGGAAATGAGCAGTTCTTC. Protein: CASRVSGGAGNEQFF.

The chain has TRBV5-4 and TRBJ2-1; 11 nucleotides match TRBD2. CDR3 length: 15 amino acids. CDR1 SGHNT and CDR2 YYREEE come from the germline V gene (reference sequence). V lost 5 bases, J lost 5 bases, and 6 bases stayed unmatched. CDR3 loop: CASRPGTSGNNEQFF. As DNA, the CDR3 is TGTGCCAGCAGGCCCGGGACTAGCGGTAACAATGAGCAGTTCTTC.

The chain couples TRBV5-1 to TRBJ1-4; D is ambiguous. This CDR3 has 16 amino acids. Germline CDR1 SGHRS, CDR2 YFSETQ. Trimming removed 0 bases from V and 6 bases from J, with 15 bases in between. In DNA form, the CDR3 reads TGCGCCAGCAGCTTGGATGGGAGAGGGTCGTATGAAAAACTGTTTTTT. This codes for CASSLDGRGSYEKLFF.

V is TRBV5-1 and J is TRBJ2-7; 8 bases fit TRBD2. This CDR3 comprises 14 residues. Germline V gene sequence: CDR1 SGHRS, CDR2 YFSETQ. After removal of 4 bases from V and 4 bases from J, the junction contained 7 bases not matched to a gene. CDR3 sequence: CASSVSGSGYEQYF. The CDR3 bases are TGCGCCAGCAGCGTCAGCGGGAGTGGGTACGAGCAGTACTTC.

The chain employs TRBV24-1 and TRBJ1-5; 10 nucleotides match TRBD1. The CDR3 extends over 15 amino acids. The germline V gene encodes CDR1 KGHDR and CDR2 SFDVKD. V dropped 4 bases and J dropped 6; count of bases not matched to a gene: 5. The DNA of the CDR3 is TGTGCCACCAGTGACCTGACAGGGGGCTCTCAGCCCCAGCATTTT. As protein: CATSDLTGGSQPQHF.

The V call is TRBV19, the J call TRBJ1-5, with a possible D match to TRBD1 (6 bases). The germline V and J ends were trimmed by 6 bases and 0 bases, with 12 bases remaining between them. The CDR3 is made up of 15 amino acids. Germline loops: CDR1 LNHDA, CDR2 SQIVND (reference sequence). In nucleotides, the CDR3 is TGTGCCAGTAGGACAGGACTCTATAGCAATCAGCCCCAGCATTTT. It specifies CASRTGLYSNQPQHF. Full variable domain (outside the CDR3, taken from reference TRBV19 and TRBJ1-5): DGGITQSPKYLFRKEGQNVTLSCEQNLNHDAMYWYRQDPGQGLRLIYYSQIVNDFQKGDIAEGYSVSREKKESFPLTVTSAQKNPTAFYLCASRTGLYSNQPQHFGDGTRLSIL.

This rearrangement joins TRBV28 to TRBJ2-5; TRBD2 agrees at 7 bases. Germline trimming cut 5 bases from V and 5 bases from J; bases unmatched to any gene: 14. Germline V gene lookup returns CDR1 MDHEN and CDR2 SYDVKM. The CDR3 is 16 residues long. The DNA of the CDR3 is TGTGCCAGCAGTGACTCTCGAAGGGAGGGGAGTGAGACCCAGTACTTC. Amino acid sequence: CASSDSRREGSETQYF.